This T cell receptor (beta chain) was sequenced in a study of metastatic and nonmetastatic thyroid tumors. TCRdb re-clonotyped the PCR reads through MiXCR. This repertoire shows 28,000 or so clones, approximately 16% found once; its top ten account for roughly 4%. No patient had received any treatment before thyroid surgery. This clone was counted many times. CDR3 length equals 17 residues. Unmatched junction bases numbered 17, after V lost 4 bases and J lost 5 bases. Germline CDR1 LGHDT, CDR2 YNNKEL (reference sequence). Specimen: blood. V and J are TRBV3-1 and TRBJ2-7; 7 nucleotides match TRBD1. The sequence derives from a female donor with papillary thyroid cancer or a benign thyroid nodule (not recorded which). Some clones in this sample may be carry-over from other donors' samples. The chain's CDR3 is CASSRRDSGVFPHEQYF. In DNA form, the CDR3 reads TGTGCCAGCAGCCGACGGGACAGCGGAGTATTTCCCCACGAGCAGTACTTC.